Detailed here is one T cell receptor beta chain. Its specific antigen is unknown. The record has no base qualities; no much larger clone is one base away. The CDR3 runs 16 residues from the cysteine to the phenylalanine. Left in the record is the CDR3 DNA by itself, 48 bases read in frame from the first base. Unmatched junction bases come to 5, with V trimmed by 3 bases and J by 1 base. As encoded in the germline V gene, CDR1 is KGHSH while CDR2 is LQKENI. These data originate in a study of graft-versus-host responses after intestinal transplantation (dated by TCRdb to the early 2020s). Study-level background: The transplants that recipients got were multivisceral, liver-intestinal, or isolated intestinal. All recipients received anti-thymocyte globulin induction followed by maintenance tacrolimus and steroids for about three years. After intestinal transplantation, graft-versus-host and host-versus-graft alloreactive T cell clones were followed in the graft, circulation and bone marrow using bulk TCR-beta CDR3 sequencing. Alloreactive clones were identified by sequencing pre-transplant mixed lymphocyte reaction products and comparing them with unstimulated pre-transplant donor and recipient T cells. Of the approximately 25 intestinal transplant recipients enrolled in the cohort, one of whom was a retransplant, 3 patients without pretransplant specimens were excluded. A peak of at least 4% donor T cells among recipient peripheral blood mononuclear cells was the definition used for donor T cell macrochimerism. Samples from three later patients were sequenced in-house on an Illumina MiSeq with MiXCR processing rather than by the commercial service. Beyond this particular receptor, the publication reports: In the allografts of patients with donor T cell macrochimerism, GvH to HvG T cell clonal ratios were high. Conclusions were limited by the relatively low number and heterogeneity of intestinal transplant patients. Peak levels of circulating GvH clones were associated with declines in HvG clones early after transplant. GvH clones were detected in recipient bone marrow, and some appeared earlier in ileal mucosa or blood, consistent with an intestinal mucosal origin.

Library construction relied on the immunoSEQ multiplex PCR assay. In most patients, genomic DNA was isolated using the Qiagen DNeasy Blood and Tissue Kit and sent frozen to Adaptive Biotechnologies for TCR sequencing. For most patients, genomic DNA was subjected to high-throughput TCR-beta CDR3 sequencing by Adaptive Biotechnologies. The authors' analysis ran thus. TCR sequencing data for 18 patients were retrieved from Adaptive's ImmunoSEQ software; a few other patients were processed with MiXCR and VDJtools. To correct CD4 versus CD8 sorting errors, any sequence found in both subsets at a frequency ratio below 5:1 was removed. CDR3 nucleotide sequences shared by donor and recipient were removed because the origin of these sequences could not be assigned. To count as alloreactive, a clone needed at least 2-fold expansion over unstimulated cells and a minimum CFSE-low frequency of 0.002% (template counts) or 0.001% (read counts). Clones detected in sequenced pre-transplant spleen, lymph node, or MLR CFSE-low populations of the donor or recipient were defined as mappable. Cumulative frequency of alloreactive clones was calculated as a percentage of all sequences weighted by copy number. TCRdb's version of the immuneACCESS table is confined to in-frame rearrangements and falls short of the full clone set. An unresolved V gene accounts for under half of the shortfall where checked; the remainder is of unknown origin. That table furnishes V, J and clone size, whereas the DNA furnished D and trimming. A total of roughly 81,000 clones appear in this sample, about four fifths of them only once. The top ten hold more than 0.8% of the sample.

The time point label for this specimen denotes: cells obtained before transplantation from donor or recipient. CD3+CD4+ and CD3+CD8+ populations were FACS-sorted from unstimulated pre-transplant donor and recipient cells taken from spleen or lymph nodes. The chain links TRBV18 with TRBJ2-3, and TRBD1 aligns with 9 junction nucleotides. The sequencing used unstimulated CD4+ T cells sorted from spleen or lymph node cells, collected before intestinal transplant. The source is a human donor who received an intestinal transplant. The sequence in DNA is TGTGCCAGCTCACCCTCCGGGACAGGGCGCACAGATACGCAGTATTTT. This gives the protein CASSPSGTGRTDTQYF.